This T cell receptor (beta chain) comes out of a study of T cell repertoires in cytomegalovirus infection. Study context: HLA-B-restricted CMV epitopes that are well studied were used alongside recently identified HLA-C-restricted ones. Matching HLA type, along with CMV infection, was indicated by public TCR beta signatures.

TCRdb re-derived calls from the reads in MiXCR, one entry per CDR3 protein. The sample has a few hundred thousand distinct CDR3 sequences, almost 40% seen once. Study findings and constraints: Dominating the ex vivo response were TCR beta clonotypes that were CMV-specific and HLA-C-restricted. Summed public TCR beta family frequency identified CMV carriers bearing the relevant HLA.

This CDR3 is built from 16 residues. Losses at the gene ends were 1 base for V and 4 bases for J; bases not matched to a gene: 5. Germline-derived CDR1 and CDR2 are SGHTA and FQGNSA. This clonotype occurred a few times. What it recognizes is unknown. The TCR was taken from a human donor in good health (CMV status not recorded). Some clones in this sample may be carry-over from other donors' samples. The genes are TRBV7-2 and TRBJ2-3, with 10 bases matching TRBD1. The specimen was cultured PBMCs, collected from culture after CMV antigen stimulation. CDR3: CASSLVSGQGADTQYF. CDR3 in DNA: TGTGCCAGCAGCTTAGTATCAGGACAGGGGGCAGATACGCAGTATTTT.